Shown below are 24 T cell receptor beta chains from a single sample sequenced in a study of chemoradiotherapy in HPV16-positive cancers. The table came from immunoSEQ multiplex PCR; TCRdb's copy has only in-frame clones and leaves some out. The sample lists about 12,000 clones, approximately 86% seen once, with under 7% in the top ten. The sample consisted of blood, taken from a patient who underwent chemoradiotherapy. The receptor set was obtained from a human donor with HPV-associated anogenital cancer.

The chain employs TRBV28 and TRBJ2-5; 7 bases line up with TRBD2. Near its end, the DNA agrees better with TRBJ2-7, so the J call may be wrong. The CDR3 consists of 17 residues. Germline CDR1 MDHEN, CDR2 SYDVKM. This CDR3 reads CASTLQTGRNWVYEQYF. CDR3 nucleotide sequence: TGTGCCAGCACCTTACAAACCGGGAGGAACTGGGTCTACGAGCAGTACTTC.

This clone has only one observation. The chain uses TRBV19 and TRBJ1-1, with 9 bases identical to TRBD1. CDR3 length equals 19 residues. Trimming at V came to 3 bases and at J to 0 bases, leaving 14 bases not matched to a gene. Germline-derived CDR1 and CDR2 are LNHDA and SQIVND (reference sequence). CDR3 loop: CASSIRTGGVGVVNTEAFF. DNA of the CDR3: TGTGCCAGTAGTATTCGAACAGGGGGCGTTGGGGTAGTGAACACTGAAGCTTTCTTT. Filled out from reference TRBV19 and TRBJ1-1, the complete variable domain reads DGGITQSPKYLFRKEGQNVTLSCEQNLNHDAMYWYRQDPGQGLRLIYYSQIVNDFQKGDIAEGYSVSREKKESFPLTVTSAQKNPTAFYLCASSIRTGGVGVVNTEAFFGQGTRLTVV.

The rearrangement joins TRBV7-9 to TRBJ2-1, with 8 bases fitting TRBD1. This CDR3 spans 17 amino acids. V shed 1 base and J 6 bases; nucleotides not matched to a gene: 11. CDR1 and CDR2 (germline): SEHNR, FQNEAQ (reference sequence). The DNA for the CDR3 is TGTGCCAGCAGCTTAGTGGAAGGGACAGGAATCGTCAATGAGCAGTTCTTC. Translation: CASSLVEGTGIVNEQFF.

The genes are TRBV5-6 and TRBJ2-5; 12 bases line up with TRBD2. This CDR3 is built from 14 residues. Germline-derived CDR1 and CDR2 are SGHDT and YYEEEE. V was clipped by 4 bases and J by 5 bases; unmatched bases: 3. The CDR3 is CASSPGTSGETQYF. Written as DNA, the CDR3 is TGTGCCAGCAGCCCTGGGACTAGCGGGGAGACCCAGTACTTC.

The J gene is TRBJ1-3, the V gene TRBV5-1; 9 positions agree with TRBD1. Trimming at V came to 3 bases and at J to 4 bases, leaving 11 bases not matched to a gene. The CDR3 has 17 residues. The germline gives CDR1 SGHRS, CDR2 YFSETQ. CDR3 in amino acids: CASSSTNRGLLGNTIYF. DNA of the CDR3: TGCGCCAGCAGCTCGACTAACAGGGGGCTTCTGGGAAACACCATATATTTT.

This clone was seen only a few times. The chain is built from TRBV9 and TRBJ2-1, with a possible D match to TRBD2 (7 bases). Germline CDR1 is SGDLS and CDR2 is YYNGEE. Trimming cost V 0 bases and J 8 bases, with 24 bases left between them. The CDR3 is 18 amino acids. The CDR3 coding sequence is TGTGCCAGCAGCGTAGCCCCTCGGGGCGGGGGCGGTCTACATGAGCAGTTCTTC. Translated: CASSVAPRGGGGLHEQFF.

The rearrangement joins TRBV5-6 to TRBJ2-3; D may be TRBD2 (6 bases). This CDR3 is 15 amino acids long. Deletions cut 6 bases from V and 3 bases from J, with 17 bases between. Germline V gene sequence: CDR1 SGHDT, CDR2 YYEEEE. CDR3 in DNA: TGTGCCAGCACTGGGGGAGGAGTCCGTACAGATACGCAGTATTTT. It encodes CASTGGGVRTDTQYF.

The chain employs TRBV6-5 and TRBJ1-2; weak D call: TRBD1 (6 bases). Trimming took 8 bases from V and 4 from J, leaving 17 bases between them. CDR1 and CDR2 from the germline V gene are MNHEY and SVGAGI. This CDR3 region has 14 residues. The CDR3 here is CASHLGGSSYGYTF. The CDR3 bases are TGTGCCAGCCACTTAGGGGGGTCGAGCTATGGCTACACCTTC.

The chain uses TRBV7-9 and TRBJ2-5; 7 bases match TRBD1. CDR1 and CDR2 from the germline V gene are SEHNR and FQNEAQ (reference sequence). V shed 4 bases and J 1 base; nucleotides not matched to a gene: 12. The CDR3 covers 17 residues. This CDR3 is CASSSIRGRTTQETQYF. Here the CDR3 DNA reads TGTGCCAGCAGCTCCATTAGGGGGCGAACCACCCAAGAGACCCAGTACTTC.

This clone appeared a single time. The CDR3 is CASSFRTSGANVLTF. The CDR3 nucleotides read TGTGCCAGCAGCTTTCGGACCTCTGGGGCCAACGTCCTGACTTTC. This chain links TRBV7-9 with TRBJ2-6; D call uncertain. In germline, CDR1 is SEHNR, CDR2 FQNEAQ (reference sequence). Trimming stripped 3 bases from V and 0 bases from J, with 6 bases between. The CDR3 has 15 amino acids.

The CDR3 here is CASSRGSTGNYGYTF. The DNA for the CDR3 is TGTGCCAGCAGTCGGGGTTCTACGGGGAACTATGGCTACACCTTC. The chain carries TRBV27 and TRBJ1-2; D unresolved. V was cut by 5 bases and J by 2 bases, with 15 bases left in between. CDR1 is MNHEY and CDR2 is SMNVEV in the germline V gene (reference sequence). This CDR3 contains 15 residues.

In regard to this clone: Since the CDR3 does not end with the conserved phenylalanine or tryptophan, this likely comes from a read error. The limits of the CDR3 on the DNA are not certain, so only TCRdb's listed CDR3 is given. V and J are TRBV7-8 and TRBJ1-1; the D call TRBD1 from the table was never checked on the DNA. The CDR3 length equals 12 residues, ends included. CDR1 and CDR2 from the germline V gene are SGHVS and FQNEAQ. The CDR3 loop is CASSLGQGAEVV.

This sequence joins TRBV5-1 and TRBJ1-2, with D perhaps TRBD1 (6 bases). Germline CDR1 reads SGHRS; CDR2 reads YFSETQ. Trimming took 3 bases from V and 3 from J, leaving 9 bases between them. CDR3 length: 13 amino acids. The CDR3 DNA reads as TGCGCCAGCAGCTCGGGACACGACTATGGCTACACCTTC. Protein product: CASSSGHDYGYTF.

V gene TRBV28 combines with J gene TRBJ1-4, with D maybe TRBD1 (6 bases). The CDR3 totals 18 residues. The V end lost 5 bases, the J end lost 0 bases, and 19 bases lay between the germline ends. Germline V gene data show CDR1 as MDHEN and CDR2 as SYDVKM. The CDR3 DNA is TGTGCCAGCAGTCCCTTACCCTGGACAGTTGCAACTAATGAAAAACTGTTTTTT. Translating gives CASSPLPWTVATNEKLFF.

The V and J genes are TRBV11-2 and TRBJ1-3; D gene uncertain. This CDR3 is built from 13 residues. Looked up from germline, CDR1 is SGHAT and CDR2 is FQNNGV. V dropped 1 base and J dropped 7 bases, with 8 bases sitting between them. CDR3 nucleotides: TGTGCCAGCAGCTTAGGTACTAAGAACACCATATATTTT. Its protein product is CASSLGTKNTIYF.

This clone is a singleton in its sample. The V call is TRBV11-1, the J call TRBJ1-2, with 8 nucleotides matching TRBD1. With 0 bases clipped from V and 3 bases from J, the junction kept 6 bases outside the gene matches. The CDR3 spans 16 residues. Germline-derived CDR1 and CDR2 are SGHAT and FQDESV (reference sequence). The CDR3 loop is CASSLATAGGDYGYTF. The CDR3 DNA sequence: TGTGCCAGCAGCTTAGCGACGGCAGGGGGCGACTATGGCTACACCTTC.

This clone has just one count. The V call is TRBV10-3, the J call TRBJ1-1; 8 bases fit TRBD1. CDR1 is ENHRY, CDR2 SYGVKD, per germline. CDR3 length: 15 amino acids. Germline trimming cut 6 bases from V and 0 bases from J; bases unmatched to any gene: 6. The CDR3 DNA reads TGTGCCATCAGACCGACAGGGGCGTTGAACACTGAAGCTTTCTTT. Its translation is CAIRPTGALNTEAFF.

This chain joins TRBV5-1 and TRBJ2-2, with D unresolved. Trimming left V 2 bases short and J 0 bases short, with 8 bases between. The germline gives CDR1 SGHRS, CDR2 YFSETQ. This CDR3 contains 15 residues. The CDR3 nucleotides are TGCGCCAGCAGCTTTTTTGATACGAACACCGGGGAGCTGTTTTTT. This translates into CASSFFDTNTGELFF.

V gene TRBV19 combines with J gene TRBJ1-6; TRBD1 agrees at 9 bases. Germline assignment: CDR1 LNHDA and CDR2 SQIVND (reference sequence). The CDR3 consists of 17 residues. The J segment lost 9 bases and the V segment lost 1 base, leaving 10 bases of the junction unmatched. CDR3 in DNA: TGTGCCAGTAGTATAGTCCTAAAGACAGGGGGAGGTTCACCCCTCCACTTT. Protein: CASSIVLKTGGGSPLHF.

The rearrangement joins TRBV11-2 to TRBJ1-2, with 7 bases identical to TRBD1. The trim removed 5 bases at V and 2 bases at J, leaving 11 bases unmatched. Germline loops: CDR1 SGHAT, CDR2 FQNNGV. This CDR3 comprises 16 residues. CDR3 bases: TGTGCCAGCAGCCAAGGGACAGTGGGGGACAACTATGGCTACACCTTC. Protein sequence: CASSQGTVGDNYGYTF.

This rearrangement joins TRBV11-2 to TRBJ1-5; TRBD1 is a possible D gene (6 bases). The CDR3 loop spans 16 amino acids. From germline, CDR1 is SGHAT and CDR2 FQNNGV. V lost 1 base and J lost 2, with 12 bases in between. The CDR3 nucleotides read TGTGCCAGCAGCTTAGCGGGGGGGCTGGGCAATCAGCCCCAGCATTTT. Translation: CASSLAGGLGNQPQHF.

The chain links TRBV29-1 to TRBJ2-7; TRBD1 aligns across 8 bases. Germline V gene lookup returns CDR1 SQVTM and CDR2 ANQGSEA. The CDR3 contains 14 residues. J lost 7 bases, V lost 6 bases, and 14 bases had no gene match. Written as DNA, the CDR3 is TGCAGCGTCGCCCGGACAGGGAGTAAGGTAGAGCAGTACTTC. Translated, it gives CSVARTGSKVEQYF.

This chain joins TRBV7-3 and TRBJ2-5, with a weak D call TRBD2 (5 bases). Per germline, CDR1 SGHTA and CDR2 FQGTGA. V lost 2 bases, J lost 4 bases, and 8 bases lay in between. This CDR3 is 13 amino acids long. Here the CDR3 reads CASSLQAGETQYF. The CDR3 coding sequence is TGTGCCAGCAGCTTACAGGCGGGAGAGACCCAGTACTTC.

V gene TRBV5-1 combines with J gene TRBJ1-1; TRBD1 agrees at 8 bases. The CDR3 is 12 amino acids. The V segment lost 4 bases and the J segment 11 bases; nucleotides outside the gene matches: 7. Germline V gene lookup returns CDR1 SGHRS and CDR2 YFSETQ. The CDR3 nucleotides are TGCGCCAGCAGCCATTGGACAGGGAAGGCTTTCTTT. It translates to CASSHWTGKAFF.